This T cell receptor beta chain was recovered during a study of blood T cell repertoires in COVID-19. Study-wide background: COVID-19 samples, acute and convalescent, were from the United States, Italy and Spain. PBMCs, B-cell-depleted T cells, or T cells were the source of the cDNA or gDNA that made up the material.

Profiled with immunoSEQ multiplex PCR; TCRdb holds only in-frame clones, not every one. The sample has a few hundred thousand clones; around 82% are singletons. This clone has only one observation. V lost 1 base and J lost 7, with 17 bases in between. This CDR3 contains 16 residues. CDR1 is LGHNT and CDR2 is FRNRAP in the germline V gene. Sequencing input: peripheral blood. The TCR originated in a human donor in a cohort sampled during active COVID-19. The chain employs TRBV12-5 and TRBJ2-1; no firm D call. CDR3 coding DNA: TGTGCTAGTGGTTTGGCACAGATTTCTCCCTTGAATGAGCAGTTCTTC. Translation gives CASGLAQISPLNEQFF.